This entry features one T cell receptor (beta chain) sequence. Its cognate antigen has yet to be identified. Per-nucleotide qualities are absent, and no much larger clonotype sits a single base away. TCRbeta CDR3 regions were amplified from genomic DNA using the immunoSEQ Assay, a bias-controlled multiplex PCR. The paper's data handling went like this. The number of nucleated cells in each sample was estimated by amplification of reference gene primers within the assay. To quantify the absolute abundance of each unique TCRbeta CDR3 rearrangement, sequence reads were collapsed and filtered. For each sample, productive Simpson clonality was calculated as the square root of Simpson's diversity index over productive rearrangements. TCRdb mirrors the immuneACCESS table, restricted to in-frame sequences. Some clones are absent from its copies; in checked studies, under half trace to an unresolved V gene, and the reason for the others is unknown. The V and J calls and clone size are taken from that table; D and trimming were inferred from the DNA. Within this sample are 200,000 to 250,000 clones, with just under 85% of them counted one time only. The ten largest account for approximately 1.9% of the sample.

The data were taken from a study of blood T cell repertoires in COVID-19 (dated by TCRdb to about 2020). Regarding the research as a whole: Samples covering the acute and convalescent phases of COVID-19 were provided by collaborators in the United States, Italy and Spain. The prospective study material was composed of cDNA or gDNA derived from T cells, B-cell-depleted T cells, or PBMCs. Where HLA class I and class II types were available, the types were taken from metadata supplied by the sample provider, not from assay-based typing. Sample metadata almost always included a de-identified subject ID, COVID-19 status, age in years and sex. Samples were obtained from the ongoing ImmuneRACE study (first 160 participants) and from some 1,200 subjects provided by 6 global collaborators. Subjects who had been exposed to COVID-19, were actively infected with it, or had recovered from it provided the deeply sampled blood TCRbeta repertoires that made up the dataset. The repertoires were made available in a free public database intended to serve as a resource for research on the immune response to SARS-CoV-2. Paper-wide results and their limitations: The amount of clinical and demographic metadata varied by source and participant and was provided uncurated.

Collaborating institutions collected whole blood in K2EDTA tubes following their own protocols. Collaborator samples were shipped for TCRbeta analysis as frozen whole blood, isolated PBMCs, or DNA extracted from either sample type. The sample taken for sequencing was peripheral blood. The sequence was obtained from an elderly woman with acute or convalescent COVID-19.

The encoded CDR3 is CASSPINLRQGSFQGNQPQHF. The DNA sequence reads TGTGCCAGCTCACCAATTAACCTTAGACAGGGGTCTTTTCAGGGCAATCAGCCCCAGCATTTT. This chain is built from TRBV18 and TRBJ1-5; the junction holds 8 bases that match TRBD1. The CDR3 has 21 amino acids, counting the end cysteine and phenylalanine. Here the CDR3 DNA is all that survives: 63 bases in frame from base 1. CDR1 and CDR2 (KGHSH, LQKENI) derive from the germline V gene. At the junction V is shortened by 2 bases and J by 2 bases; bases outside the gene matches: 20.